This TCR beta chain was sequenced for a study of spatial heterogeneity in lung cancer. Across the study: Sequencing consistently turned up more beta-chain sequences than alpha-chain sequences.

V was clipped by 7 bases and J by 2 bases, with 15 bases between them. The CDR3 covers 14 residues. This clonotype was recorded at least ten times. Each CDR3 protein is one row after TCRdb ran MiXCR on the 5' RACE reads. The repertoire consists of over 10,000 distinct CDR3 sequences, with less than 4.5% occurring once and the leading ten covering 40% to 45%. Time point defined: sample taken at primary tumor resection. This chain uses TRBV12-3 or TRBV12-4 with TRBJ2-7; D may be TRBD2 (5 bases). This receptor was taken from a male donor with early-stage non-small cell lung cancer. The sequences come from PBMCs, collected at surgery. The CDR3 loop is CASTPDGNPYEQYF. Here the CDR3 DNA reads TGTGCCAGCACCCCGGACGGGAACCCCTACGAGCAGTACTTC.